This TCR beta chain was captured by sequencing in a study of blood T cells in healthy people across ages. With a J-beta primer mix and a sample-barcoded 5' primer, a second PCR ran 7 to 11 cycles. Sequencing recovered at least 2.5 million CDR3-containing paired-end reads from each sample. One entry per CDR3 protein results from TCRdb running MiXCR on the 5' RACE reads. The sample records roughly 1,300,000 distinct CDR3 sequences, around 55% being singletons. About this clonotype itself: Its antigen is not identified. One end of the junction fails to match germline, which may point to a read error.

Germline CDR1 SGHTA, CDR2 FQGNSA. The CDR3 sequence is 16 residues long. Points from the study as a whole: In long-lived donors, naive CD4+ cell counts and diversity exceeded those of aged donors. Age showed a roughly linear inverse relationship with TCR beta diversity per million T cells.

The sequence came from a man aged 18 to 35 in good health. Sample: blood. The chain joins TRBV7-2 to TRBJ1-5; 7 bases line up with TRBD1. The CDR3 reads CASSLVAGTVNQPQHF. The CDR3 DNA reads TGTGCCAGCAGTTTAGTTGCCGGGACAGTGAATCAGCCCCAGCATTTT.